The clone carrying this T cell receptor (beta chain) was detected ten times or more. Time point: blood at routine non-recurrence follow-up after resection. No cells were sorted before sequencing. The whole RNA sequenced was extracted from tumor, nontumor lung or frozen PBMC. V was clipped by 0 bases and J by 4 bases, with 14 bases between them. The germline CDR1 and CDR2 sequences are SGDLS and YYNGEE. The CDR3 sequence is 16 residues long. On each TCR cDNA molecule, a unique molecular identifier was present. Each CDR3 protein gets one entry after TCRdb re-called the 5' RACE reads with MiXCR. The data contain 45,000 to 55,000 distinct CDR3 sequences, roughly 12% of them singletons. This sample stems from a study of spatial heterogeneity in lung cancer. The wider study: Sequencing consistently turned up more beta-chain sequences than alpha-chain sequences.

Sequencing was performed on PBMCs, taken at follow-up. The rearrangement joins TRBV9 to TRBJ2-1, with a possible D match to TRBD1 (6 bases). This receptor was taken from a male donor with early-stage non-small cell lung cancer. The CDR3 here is CASSVAPWGRYNEQFF. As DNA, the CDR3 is TGTGCCAGCAGCGTAGCCCCATGGGGGCGATACAATGAGCAGTTCTTC.